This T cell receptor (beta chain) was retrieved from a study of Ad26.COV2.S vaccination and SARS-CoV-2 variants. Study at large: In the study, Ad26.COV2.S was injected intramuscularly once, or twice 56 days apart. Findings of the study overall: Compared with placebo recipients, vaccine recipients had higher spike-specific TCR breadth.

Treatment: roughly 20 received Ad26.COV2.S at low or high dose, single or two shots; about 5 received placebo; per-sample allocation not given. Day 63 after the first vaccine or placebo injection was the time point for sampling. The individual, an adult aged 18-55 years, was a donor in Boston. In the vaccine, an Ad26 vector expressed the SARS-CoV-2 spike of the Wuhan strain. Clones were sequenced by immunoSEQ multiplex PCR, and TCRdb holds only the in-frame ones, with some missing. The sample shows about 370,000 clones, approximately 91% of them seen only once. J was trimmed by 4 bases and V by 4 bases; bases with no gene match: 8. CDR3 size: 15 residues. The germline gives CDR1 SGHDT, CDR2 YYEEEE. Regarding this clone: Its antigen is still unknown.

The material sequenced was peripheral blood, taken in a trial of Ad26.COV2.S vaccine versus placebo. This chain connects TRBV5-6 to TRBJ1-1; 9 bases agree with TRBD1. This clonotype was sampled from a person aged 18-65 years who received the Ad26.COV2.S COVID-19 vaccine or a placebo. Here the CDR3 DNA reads TGTGCCAGCAGCACAAGGACAGGGGTGTTCACTGAAGCTTTCTTT. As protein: CASSTRTGVFTEAFF.